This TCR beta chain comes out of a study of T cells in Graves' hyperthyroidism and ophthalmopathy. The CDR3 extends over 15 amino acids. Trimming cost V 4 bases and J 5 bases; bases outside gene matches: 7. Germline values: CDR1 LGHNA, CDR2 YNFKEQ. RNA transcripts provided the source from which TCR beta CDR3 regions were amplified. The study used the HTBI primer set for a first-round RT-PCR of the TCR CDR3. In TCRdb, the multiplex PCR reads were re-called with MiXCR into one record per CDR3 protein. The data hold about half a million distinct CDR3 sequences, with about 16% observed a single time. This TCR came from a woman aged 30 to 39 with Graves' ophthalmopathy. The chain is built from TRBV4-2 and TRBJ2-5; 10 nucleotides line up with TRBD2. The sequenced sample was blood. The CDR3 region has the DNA TGTGCCAGCAGCCTAGGGTTACTAGCGGGGGAGACCCAGTACTTC. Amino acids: CASSLGLLAGETQYF.